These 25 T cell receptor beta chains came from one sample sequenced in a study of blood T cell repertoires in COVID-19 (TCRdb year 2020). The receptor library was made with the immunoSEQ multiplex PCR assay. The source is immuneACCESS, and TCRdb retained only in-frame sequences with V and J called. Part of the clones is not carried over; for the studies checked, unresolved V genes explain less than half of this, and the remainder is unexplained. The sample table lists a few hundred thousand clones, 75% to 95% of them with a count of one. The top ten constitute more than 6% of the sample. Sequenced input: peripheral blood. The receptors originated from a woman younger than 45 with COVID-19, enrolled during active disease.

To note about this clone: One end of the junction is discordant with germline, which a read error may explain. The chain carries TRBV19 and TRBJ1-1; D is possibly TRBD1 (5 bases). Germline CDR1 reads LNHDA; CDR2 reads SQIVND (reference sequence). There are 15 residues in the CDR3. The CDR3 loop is CASRMGEDRGTEAFF. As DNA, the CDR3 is TGTGCAAGTAGGATGGGGGAGGATCGGGGCACTGAAGCTTTCTTT.

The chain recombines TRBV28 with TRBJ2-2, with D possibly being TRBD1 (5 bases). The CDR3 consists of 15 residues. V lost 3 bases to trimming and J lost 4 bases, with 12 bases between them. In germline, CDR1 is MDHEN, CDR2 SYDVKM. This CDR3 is CASSLGQAPTGELFF. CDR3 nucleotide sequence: TGTGCCAGCAGTTTGGGGCAGGCCCCCACCGGGGAGCTGTTTTTT.

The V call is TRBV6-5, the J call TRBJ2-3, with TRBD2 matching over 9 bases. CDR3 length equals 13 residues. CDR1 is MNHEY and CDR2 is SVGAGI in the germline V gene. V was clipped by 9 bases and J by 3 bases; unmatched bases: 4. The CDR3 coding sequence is TGTGCCAGTAGCGGGAGCTCGACAGATACGCAGTATTTT. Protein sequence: CASSGSSTDTQYF.

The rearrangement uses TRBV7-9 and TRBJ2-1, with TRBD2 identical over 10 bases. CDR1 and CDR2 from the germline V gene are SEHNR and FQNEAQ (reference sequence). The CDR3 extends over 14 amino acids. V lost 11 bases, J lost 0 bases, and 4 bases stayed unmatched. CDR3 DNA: TGTGCCGGGTTAGCGGGAGGCTCCTACAATGAGCAGTTCTTC. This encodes CAGLAGGSYNEQFF. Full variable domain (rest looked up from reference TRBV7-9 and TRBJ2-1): DTGVSQNPRHKITKRGQNVTFRCDPISEHNRLYWYRQTLGQGPEFLTYFQNEAQLEKSRLLSDRFSAERPKGSFSTLEIQRTEQGDSAMYLCAGLAGGSYNEQFFGPGTRLTVL.

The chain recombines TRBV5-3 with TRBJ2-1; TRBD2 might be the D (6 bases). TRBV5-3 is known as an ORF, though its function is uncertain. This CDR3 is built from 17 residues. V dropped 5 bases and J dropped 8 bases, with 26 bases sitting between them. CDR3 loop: CARRHHRTNWLCDEQFF. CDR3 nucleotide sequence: TGTGCCAGAAGACACCATCGGACTAACTGGTTATGCGATGAGCAGTTCTTC.

The CDR3 DNA sequence: TGCGCCAGCAGCCCCTCTACCTGGGAGACCCAGTACTTC. As protein: CASSPSTWETQYF. The V and J genes are TRBV5-1 and TRBJ2-5; no clear D. Trimming pared 4 bases from V and 5 bases from J, leaving 12 bases between. The CDR3 is 13 residues long. Per the germline V gene, CDR1 is SGHRS and CDR2 is YFSETQ.

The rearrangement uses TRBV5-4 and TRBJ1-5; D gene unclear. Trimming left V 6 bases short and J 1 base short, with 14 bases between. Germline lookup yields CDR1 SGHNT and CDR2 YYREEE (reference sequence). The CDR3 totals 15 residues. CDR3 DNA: TGTGCCAGCACCGCCGGCCCGGAGAGCAATCAGCCCCAGCATTTT. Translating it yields CASTAGPESNQPQHF.

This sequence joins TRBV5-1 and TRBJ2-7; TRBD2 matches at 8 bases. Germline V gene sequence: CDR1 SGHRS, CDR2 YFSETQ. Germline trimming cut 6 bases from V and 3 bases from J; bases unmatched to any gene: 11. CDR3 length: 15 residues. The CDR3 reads CASTKISGINYEQYF. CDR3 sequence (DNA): TGCGCCAGCACCAAAATTAGCGGGATAAACTACGAGCAGTACTTC. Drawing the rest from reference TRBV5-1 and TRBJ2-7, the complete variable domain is KAGVTQTPRYLIKTRGQQVTLSCSPISGHRSVSWYQQTPGQGLQFLFEYFSETQRNKGNFPGRFSGRQFSNSRSEMNVSTLELGDSALYLCASTKISGINYEQYFGPGTRLTVT.

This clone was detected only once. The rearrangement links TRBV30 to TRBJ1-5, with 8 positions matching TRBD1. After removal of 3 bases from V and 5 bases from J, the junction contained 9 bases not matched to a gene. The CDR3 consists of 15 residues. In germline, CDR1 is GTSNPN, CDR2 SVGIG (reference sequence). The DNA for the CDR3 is TGTGCCTGGAGGGACGGACAGGGTGCGGATCAGCCCCAGCATTTT. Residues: CAWRDGQGADQPQHF.

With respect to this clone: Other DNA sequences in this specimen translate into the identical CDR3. CDR3 DNA sequence: TGCGCCAGCAGCCACCGGGACAGCTACGAGCAGTACTTC. It codes for CASSHRDSYEQYF. This chain joins TRBV4-3 and TRBJ2-7, with 7 bases fitting TRBD1. Trimming cost V 3 bases and J 3 bases; bases outside gene matches: 2. The CDR3 runs 13 residues. The germline V gene has CDR1 LGHNA and CDR2 YSLEER.

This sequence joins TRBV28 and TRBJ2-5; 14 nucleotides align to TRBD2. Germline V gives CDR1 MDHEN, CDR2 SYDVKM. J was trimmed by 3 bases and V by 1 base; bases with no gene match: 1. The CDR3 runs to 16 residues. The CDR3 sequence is CASSLLTSGREETQYF. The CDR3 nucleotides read TGTGCCAGCAGTTTATTGACTAGCGGGAGGGAAGAGACCCAGTACTTC.

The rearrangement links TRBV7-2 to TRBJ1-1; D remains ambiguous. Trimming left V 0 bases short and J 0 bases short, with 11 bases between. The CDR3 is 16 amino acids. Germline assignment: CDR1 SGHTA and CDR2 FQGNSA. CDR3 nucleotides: TGTGCCAGCAGCTTAGCGCCGGCGGCCATGAACACTGAAGCTTTCTTT. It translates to CASSLAPAAMNTEAFF. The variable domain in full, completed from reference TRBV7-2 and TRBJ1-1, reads GAGVSQSPSNKVTEKGKDVELRCDPISGHTALYWYRQSLGQGLEFLIYFQGNSAPDKSGLPSDRFSAERTGGSVSTLTIQRTQQEDSAVYLCASSLAPAAMNTEAFFGQGTRLTVV.

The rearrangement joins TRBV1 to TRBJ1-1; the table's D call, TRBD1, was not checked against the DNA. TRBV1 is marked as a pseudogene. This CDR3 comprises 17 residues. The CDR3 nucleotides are TGCACCAGCAGAGTTTCCCAAAACAGGGGGGTGAGAACTGAAGCTTTCTTT. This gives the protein CTSRVSQNRGVRTEAFF.

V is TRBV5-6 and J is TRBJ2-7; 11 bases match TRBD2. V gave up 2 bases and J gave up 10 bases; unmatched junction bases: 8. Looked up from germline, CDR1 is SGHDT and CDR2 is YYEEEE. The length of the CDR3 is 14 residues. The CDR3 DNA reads TGTGCCAGCAGCTTTATAGCGGGAGGGCCGGAACAGTACTTC. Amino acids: CASSFIAGGPEQYF.

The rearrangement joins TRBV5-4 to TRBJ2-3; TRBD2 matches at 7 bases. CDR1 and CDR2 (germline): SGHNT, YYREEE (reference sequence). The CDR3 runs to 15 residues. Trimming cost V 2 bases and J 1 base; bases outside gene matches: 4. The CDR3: CASSLGEGGTDTQYF. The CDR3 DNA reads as TGTGCCAGCAGCTTAGGGGAGGGCGGCACAGATACGCAGTATTTT.

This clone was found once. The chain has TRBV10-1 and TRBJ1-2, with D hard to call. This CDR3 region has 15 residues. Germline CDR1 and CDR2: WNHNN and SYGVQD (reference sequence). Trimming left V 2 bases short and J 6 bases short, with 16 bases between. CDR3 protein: CASSESQGRPHGYTF. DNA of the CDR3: TGCGCCAGCAGTGAGAGTCAAGGGAGGCCCCATGGCTACACCTTC.

CDR3 in amino acids: CASSLGGLAGVTQYF. Written as DNA, the CDR3 is TGTGCCAGCAGCTTAGGAGGACTAGCGGGAGTTACGCAGTATTTT. V usage is TRBV13 and J usage is TRBJ2-3, with TRBD2 matching over 13 bases. CDR3 length: 15 residues. V trimming: 0 bases; J trimming: 8 bases; junction bases outside the gene matches: 2. Germline V gives CDR1 PRHDT, CDR2 FYEKMQ (reference sequence).

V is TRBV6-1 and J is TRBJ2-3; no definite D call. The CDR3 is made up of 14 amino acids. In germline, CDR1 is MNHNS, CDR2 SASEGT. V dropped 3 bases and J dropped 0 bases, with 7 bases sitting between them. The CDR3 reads CASSDSLSTDTQYF. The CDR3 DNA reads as TGTGCCAGCAGTGATAGCCTGAGCACAGATACGCAGTATTTT.

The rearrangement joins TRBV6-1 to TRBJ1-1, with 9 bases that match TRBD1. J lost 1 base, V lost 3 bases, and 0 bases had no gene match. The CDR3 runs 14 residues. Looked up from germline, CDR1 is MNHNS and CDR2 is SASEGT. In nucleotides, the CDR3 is TGTGCCAGCAGTGAGGGACAGGGGAACACTGAAGCTTTCTTT. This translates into CASSEGQGNTEAFF.

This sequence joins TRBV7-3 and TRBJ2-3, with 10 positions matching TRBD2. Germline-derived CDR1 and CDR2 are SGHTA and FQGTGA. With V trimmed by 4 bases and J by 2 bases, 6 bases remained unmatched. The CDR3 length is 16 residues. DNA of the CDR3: TGTGCCAGCAGCTCTGGGACTAGCGTACACACAGATACGCAGTATTTT. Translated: CASSSGTSVHTDTQYF.

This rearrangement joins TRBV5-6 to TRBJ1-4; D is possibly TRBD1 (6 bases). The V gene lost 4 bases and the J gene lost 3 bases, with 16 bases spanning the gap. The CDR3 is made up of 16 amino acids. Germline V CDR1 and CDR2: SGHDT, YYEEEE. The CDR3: CASSANDGTSNEKLFF. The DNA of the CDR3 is TGTGCCAGCAGCGCAAACGACGGGACATCTAATGAAAAACTGTTTTTT.

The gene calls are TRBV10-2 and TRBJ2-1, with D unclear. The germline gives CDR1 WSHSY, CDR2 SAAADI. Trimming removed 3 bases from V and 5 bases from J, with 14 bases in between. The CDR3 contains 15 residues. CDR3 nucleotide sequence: TGCGCCAGCAGTGATTTCCGAAAATTAGACAATGAGCAGTTCTTC. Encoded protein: CASSDFRKLDNEQFF.

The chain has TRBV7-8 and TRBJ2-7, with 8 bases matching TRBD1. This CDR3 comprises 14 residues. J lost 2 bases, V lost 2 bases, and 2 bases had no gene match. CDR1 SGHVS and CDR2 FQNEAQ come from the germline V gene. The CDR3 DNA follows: TGTGCCAGCAGCTTACGACAGGGGCCCTACGAGCAGTACTTC. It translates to CASSLRQGPYEQYF.

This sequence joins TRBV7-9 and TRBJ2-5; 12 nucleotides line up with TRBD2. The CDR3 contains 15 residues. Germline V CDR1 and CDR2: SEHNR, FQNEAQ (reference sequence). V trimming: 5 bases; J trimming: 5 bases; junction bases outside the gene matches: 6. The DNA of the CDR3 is TGTGCCAGCAGCCTTCGACTAGCGGGAGAGGAGACCCAGTACTTC. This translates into CASSLRLAGEETQYF. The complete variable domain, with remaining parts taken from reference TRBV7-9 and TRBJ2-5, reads DTGVSQNPRHKITKRGQNVTFRCDPISEHNRLYWYRQTLGQGPEFLTYFQNEAQLEKSRLLSDRFSAERPKGSFSTLEIQRTEQGDSAMYLCASSLRLAGEETQYFGPGTRLLVL.

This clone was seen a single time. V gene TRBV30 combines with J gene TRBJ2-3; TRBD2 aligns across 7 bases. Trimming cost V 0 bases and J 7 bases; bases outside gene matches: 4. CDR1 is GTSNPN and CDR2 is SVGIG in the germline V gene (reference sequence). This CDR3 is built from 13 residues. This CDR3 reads CAWSVPGRHTQYF. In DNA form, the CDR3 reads TGTGCCTGGAGTGTACCCGGGAGGCATACGCAGTATTTT.